Listed here is a single T cell receptor (beta chain). Its specificity is unknown. The data originate from a study of cytomegalovirus exposure and HLA in healthy donors. Data came from immunoSEQ multiplex PCR; TCRdb stores just in-frame clones and leaves some out. The data contain about 67,000 clones, about 95% of them seen just once; the ten biggest clones take up about 0.6%. Study-wide results and caveats: The study recorded 160 or so TCR beta chains that were cytomegalovirus-associated. Specificity of a few CMV-associated chains for CMV antigens was verified in vitro. Most TCR sequences showed up rarely, but some public TCRs showed up in many donors.

Germline V CDR1 and CDR2: ENHRY, SYGVKD. V was clipped by 7 bases and J by 3 bases, with 10 bases between them. This CDR3 spans 13 amino acids. Donors came from a validation cohort of some 110 subjects, distinct from the first 666-subject cohort. The source material was PBMCs. The gene calls are TRBV10-3 and TRBJ2-1; D possibly corresponds to TRBD1 (5 bases). This receptor was identified in a woman aged 18 to 35 in good health and CMV-seronegative. The CDR3 spells CAIKGADYNEQFF. In nucleotides, the CDR3 is TGTGCCATCAAAGGGGCGGACTACAATGAGCAGTTCTTC.